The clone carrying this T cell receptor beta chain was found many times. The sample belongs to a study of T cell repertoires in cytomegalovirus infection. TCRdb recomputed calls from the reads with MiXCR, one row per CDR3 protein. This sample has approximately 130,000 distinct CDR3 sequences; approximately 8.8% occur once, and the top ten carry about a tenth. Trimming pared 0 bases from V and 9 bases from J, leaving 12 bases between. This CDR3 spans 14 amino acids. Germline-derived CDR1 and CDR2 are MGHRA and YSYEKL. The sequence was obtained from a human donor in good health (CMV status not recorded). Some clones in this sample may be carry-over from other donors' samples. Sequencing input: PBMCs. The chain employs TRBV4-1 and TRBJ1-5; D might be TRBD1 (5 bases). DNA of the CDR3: TGCGCCAGCAGCCAAGACCCAGGGTCTTGGCCCCAGCATTTT. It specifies CASSQDPGSWPQHF.